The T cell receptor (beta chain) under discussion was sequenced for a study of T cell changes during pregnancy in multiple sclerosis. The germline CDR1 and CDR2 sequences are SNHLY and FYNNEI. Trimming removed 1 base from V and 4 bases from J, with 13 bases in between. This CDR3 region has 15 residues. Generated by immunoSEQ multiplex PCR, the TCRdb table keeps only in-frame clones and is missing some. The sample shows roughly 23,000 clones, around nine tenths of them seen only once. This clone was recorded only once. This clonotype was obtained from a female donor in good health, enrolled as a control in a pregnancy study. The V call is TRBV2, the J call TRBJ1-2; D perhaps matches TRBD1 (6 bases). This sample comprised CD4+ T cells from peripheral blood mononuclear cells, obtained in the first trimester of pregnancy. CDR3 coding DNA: TGTGCCAGCAGTGAAGTACGGGGGGCGAGCTATGGCTACACCTTC. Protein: CASSEVRGASYGYTF.